The TCR beta chain described here comes from a study of T-cell reconstitution after alpha-beta-depleted transplantation in children. This clonotype was seen a few times. Its specificity is unknown. The CDR3 is 13 residues long. In germline, CDR1 is SGHDN, CDR2 FVKESK. Trimming cost V 2 bases and J 3 bases, with 8 bases left between them. Study conclusions and caveats: Roughly two months post-transplant, alpha-beta T cells reportedly originated from several hundred graft clones that had expanded. Some patients owed their high day-60 TCRbeta diversity to surviving recipient T cells and thymic progenitors. Newly produced T cells mostly provided counts and TCRbeta diversity after one year, as hyperexpanded clones declined.

A library of TCRbeta sequences, prepared with unique molecular identifiers, was generated. TCRdb re-analysed the PCR reads in MiXCR, keeping a single row per CDR3 protein. The sample contains 90,000 to 130,000 distinct CDR3 sequences, approximately 6% of which appear only once. The rearrangement uses TRBV14 and TRBJ2-7; D uncertain. Here the sequenced sample was PBMCs, mostly from graft donor cells, taken 360 days after TCRalphabeta/CD19-depleted stem cell transplant. This receptor was taken from a male patient aged 2-15 years who had a stem cell transplant for acute lymphoblastic leukemia, so the T cells may come from the graft donor. The CDR3 DNA reads TGTGCCAGCAGCCAAACCAGATTCTACGAGCAGTACTTC. This sequence encodes CASSQTRFYEQYF.